This T cell receptor beta chain was recovered during a study of T cell responses to AZD1222 COVID-19 vaccine. As for this clone: Antigen unknown.

Points from the study as a whole: Of spike-specific TCRs, nearly half reportedly target regions left unmutated in variants. Researchers took repertoire samples only after the peak T cell response had come. At 160-218 and 743-854, vaccine-associated CD4 TCRs were dominant, and they spanned spike.

Germline V CDR1 and CDR2: SSHAT, FNYEAQ (reference sequence). V gave up 2 bases and J gave up 6 bases, with 16 bases separating them. This CDR3 comprises 16 residues. Sequencing was performed with immunoSEQ multiplex PCR; in TCRdb, only in-frame clones are kept and a portion is missing. The sample has tens of thousands of clones; 70% to 90% are singletons. Specimen: peripheral blood, collected on day 0 of AZD1222 vaccination. The chain combines TRBV7-7 with TRBJ2-2; a weak D match, TRBD2 (5 bases). This clonotype was sampled from an adult in good health. The CDR3 sequence is CASSLMMGNGAGELFF. DNA of the CDR3: TGTGCCAGCAGCTTAATGATGGGGAACGGGGCCGGGGAGCTGTTTTTT.